Shown below are 13 T cell receptor beta chains from a single sample sequenced in a study of shared clonotypes between healthy human individuals. Libraries were prepared by immunoSEQ multiplex PCR; TCRdb keeps only in-frame clonotypes and omits some of them. Counted here are about 2.4 million clones, roughly 92% occurring once; the ten biggest clones make up roughly 0.13%. Sequencing was performed on naive CD4+ T cells sorted from blood. Subset indicated: CD45RA+ positively selected. The receptors were sampled from a man aged 18 to 35 in good health.

This clone has only one observation. The chain links TRBV7-2 to TRBJ1-1, with TRBD1 identical over 8 bases. The CDR3 is 14 amino acids. The J segment lost 6 bases and the V segment lost 5 bases, leaving 8 bases of the junction unmatched. CDR1 and CDR2 from the germline V gene are SGHTA and FQGNSA. CDR3: CASSLTRGLAEAFF. DNA for the CDR3: TGTGCCAGCAGCCTAACCAGGGGGCTGGCTGAAGCTTTCTTT.

This rearrangement joins TRBV18 to TRBJ1-4, with D maybe TRBD1 (5 bases). The CDR3 covers 14 residues. Per the germline V gene, CDR1 is KGHSH and CDR2 is LQKENI. The V and J ends lost 3 bases and 4 bases respectively, with 9 bases between them. Here the CDR3 reads CASSPGLLNEKLFF. DNA for the CDR3: TGTGCCAGCTCACCGGGACTGCTTAATGAAAAACTGTTTTTT.

The chain couples TRBV27 to TRBJ2-1; a possible D gene is TRBD1 (6 bases). CDR1 is MNHEY, CDR2 SMNVEV, per germline (reference sequence). The V end was cut by 0 bases, the J end by 7 bases, with 16 bases between. The CDR3 contains 16 residues. The CDR3 DNA is TGTGCCAGCAGTTTATCGGCAGGGGTTCTTCTTAATGAGCAGTTCTTC. It yields the protein CASSLSAGVLLNEQFF.

The V call is TRBV6-7, the J call TRBJ2-7; 14 bases line up with TRBD2. TRBV6-7 is assigned to the ORF class and has an uncertain function. Trimming removed 2 bases from V and 2 bases from J; junction bases left unmatched: 2. The CDR3 spans 16 residues. The CDR3 region is CASSYRLAGGPYEQYF. The CDR3 DNA reads TGTGCCAGCAGTTACCGACTAGCGGGAGGGCCCTACGAGCAGTACTTC.

The CDR3, as DNA: TGTGCCAGCAGCCAGGGTAGCGGGAGGCCCCGGGAAGGTACGCAGTATTTT. This translates into CASSQGSGRPREGTQYF. The chain employs TRBV27 and TRBJ2-3; TRBD2 matches at 10 bases. This CDR3 spans 17 amino acids. V gave up 6 bases and J gave up 8 bases; unmatched junction bases: 17. Looked up from germline, CDR1 is MNHEY and CDR2 is SMNVEV (reference sequence).

The CDR3 DNA reads TGCGCCAGCAGCCAGGGACCCCAAGGCCGGGATGAGCAGTTCTTC. Protein: CASSQGPQGRDEQFF. V is TRBV4-3 and J is TRBJ2-1, with D perhaps TRBD1 or TRBD2 (5 bases each). This CDR3 spans 15 amino acids. Germline-derived CDR1 and CDR2 are LGHNA and YSLEER. The V end lost 3 bases, the J end lost 8 bases, and 17 bases lay between the germline ends.

The V call is TRBV7-2, the J call TRBJ1-1; D is perhaps TRBD1 (5 bases). The V end lost 3 bases, the J end lost 0 bases, and 17 bases lay between the germline ends. The length of the CDR3 is 17 residues. The germline gives CDR1 SGHTA, CDR2 FQGNSA. The CDR3 reads CASSFYPRGRMNTEAFF. The CDR3 nucleotides read TGTGCCAGCAGCTTCTACCCGCGGGGACGGATGAACACTGAAGCTTTCTTT. Using reference TRBV7-2 and TRBJ1-1 for the parts outside the CDR3, the full variable domain is GAGVSQSPSNKVTEKGKDVELRCDPISGHTALYWYRQSLGQGLEFLIYFQGNSAPDKSGLPSDRFSAERTGGSVSTLTIQRTQQEDSAVYLCASSFYPRGRMNTEAFFGQGTRLTVV.

The J gene is TRBJ2-7, the V gene TRBV28; the match to TRBD1 covers 9 bases. CDR3 size: 15 residues. The germline V gene has CDR1 MDHEN and CDR2 SYDVKM. J was trimmed by 4 bases and V by 5 bases; bases with no gene match: 9. The CDR3 here is CASSPPGQGYYEQYF. Written as DNA, the CDR3 is TGTGCCAGCAGTCCCCCGGGACAGGGATATTACGAGCAGTACTTC.

J is TRBJ2-2 and V is TRBV19; the match to TRBD1 covers 9 bases. Germline assignment: CDR1 LNHDA and CDR2 SQIVND (reference sequence). The CDR3 length is 14 residues. The trim removed 4 bases at V and 6 bases at J, leaving 3 bases unmatched. CDR3 DNA: TGTGCCAGTAGTAGGGACAGGGTGGCCGGGGAGCTGTTTTTT. It is translated as CASSRDRVAGELFF.

The chain combines TRBV29-1 with TRBJ1-4; 7 bases line up with TRBD1. The germline V gene has CDR1 SQVTM and CDR2 ANQGSEA. The CDR3 sequence is 14 residues long. Losses at the gene ends were 4 bases for V and 3 bases for J; bases not matched to a gene: 5. The CDR3 nucleotides read TGCAGCGTTGGAGGGGGCGCGTCTAATGAAAAACTGTTTTTT. Its translation is CSVGGGASNEKLFF.

The chain is built from TRBV18 and TRBJ1-1; maybe TRBD1 (6 bases). Germline V CDR1 and CDR2: KGHSH, LQKENI. V was cut by 6 bases and J by 3 bases, with 14 bases left in between. The CDR3 extends over 14 amino acids. The DNA for the CDR3 is TGTGCCAGCTCCCAGGGGACCACTGACACTGAAGCTTTCTTT. Amino acids: CASSQGTTDTEAFF. Drawing the rest from reference TRBV18 and TRBJ1-1, the complete variable domain is NAGVMQNPRHLVRRRGQEARLRCSPMKGHSHVYWYRQLPEEGLKFMVYLQKENIIDESGMPKERFSAEFPKEGPSILRIQQVVRGDSAAYFCASSQGTTDTEAFFGQGTRLTVV.

V is TRBV30 and J is TRBJ1-1; D ambiguous. The CDR3 runs 14 residues. The germline V gene has CDR1 GTSNPN and CDR2 SVGIG (reference sequence). The germline V and J ends were trimmed by 4 bases and 5 bases, with 17 bases remaining between them. CDR3 in amino acids: CAWNPSGWRTEAFF. CDR3 nucleotides: TGTGCCTGGAATCCTTCCGGTTGGCGGACTGAAGCTTTCTTT.

The chain uses TRBV7-2 and TRBJ2-7; 8 positions match TRBD1. The CDR3 has 15 amino acids. Looked up from germline, CDR1 is SGHTA and CDR2 is FQGNSA. With 5 bases clipped from V and 6 bases from J, the junction kept 12 bases outside the gene matches. CDR3 in amino acids: CASSLRGQGGGEQYF. The CDR3 DNA reads TGTGCCAGCAGCCTACGAGGACAGGGAGGAGGCGAGCAGTACTTC.